This TCR beta chain stems from a study of T cell repertoires in cytomegalovirus infection. Study-level information: Indications of both CMV infection and matching HLA type were provided by public TCR beta signatures.

Findings and caveats of the study: HLA-C-restricted, CMV-specific TCR beta clonotypes were dominant ex vivo. CMV carriers having the relevant HLA were flagged by cumulative public TCR beta family frequency.

TCRdb recomputed calls from the reads with MiXCR, one row per CDR3 protein. Of 560,000 or so distinct CDR3 sequences in the sample, approximately 15% were seen once. Ten or more counts support this clonotype. Its antigen is undetermined. CDR3 length: 12 amino acids. The V gene lost 5 bases and the J gene lost 7 bases, with 8 bases spanning the gap. In germline, CDR1 is SGHVS, CDR2 FQNEAQ. The chain combines TRBV7-8 with TRBJ2-2; D gene uncertain. Sequenced material: CD8+ T cells from PBMCs. The source is a human donor in good health (CMV status not recorded). Some clones in this sample may be carry-over from other donors' samples. DNA of the CDR3: TGTGCCAGCAGCCCCTTCCTCGGGGAGCTGTTTTTT. Amino acid sequence: CASSPFLGELFF.